One sample yielded the 10 T cell receptor beta chains listed below, sequenced in a study of spatial heterogeneity in lung cancer. The time point is: sample taken at primary tumor resection. Sequencing was performed on whole RNA extracted from tumor and nontumor lung tissue, or from frozen PBMC, and the material was left unsorted. MiXCR, applied by TCRdb to the 5' RACE reads, yields one record per CDR3 protein. The data show a few thousand distinct CDR3 sequences, 15% to 20% seen once. The specimen was normal lung tissue next to the tumor, collected at surgery. These receptors were collected from a male donor with early-stage non-small cell lung cancer.

Judged by abundance, this clonotype is medium-sized. A library made for alpha chains picked up this beta chain off target, so its size means little. This rearrangement joins TRBV11-3 to TRBJ2-1; 7 nucleotides agree with TRBD1. In germline, CDR1 is SGHNT, CDR2 YENEEA. The CDR3 spans 15 residues. Unmatched junction bases numbered 8, after V lost 0 bases and J lost 9 bases. In nucleotides, the CDR3 is TGTGCCAGCAGCTTAGATGGCGAGGGGGCAGGTGAGCAGTTCTTC. The encoded protein is CASSLDGEGAGEQFF. Filled out from reference TRBV11-3 and TRBJ2-1, the complete variable domain reads EAGVVQSPRYKIIEKKQPVAFWCNPISGHNTLYWYLQNLGQGPELLIRYENEEAVDDSQLPKDRFSAERLKGVDSTLKIQPAELGDSAVYLCASSLDGEGAGEQFFGPGTRLTVL.

This clonotype is medium-sized within its sample. Being off target in a library aimed at alpha chains, this beta chain has a size of little meaning. The chain recombines TRBV20-1 with TRBJ1-1; 7 positions match TRBD1. The length of the CDR3 is 15 residues. Germline values: CDR1 DFQATT, CDR2 SNEGSKA (reference sequence). The J segment lost 0 bases and the V segment lost 5 bases, leaving 9 bases of the junction unmatched. The CDR3 here is CSARQGGELNTEAFF. The CDR3 DNA reads TGCAGTGCTCGACAGGGTGGGGAGTTGAACACTGAAGCTTTCTTT.

This clonotype is medium-sized in the sample. For a library built for alpha chains, this beta chain is a stray read; little rests on its size. The chain joins TRBV28 to TRBJ2-2; D not certain. Deletions cut 5 bases from V and 1 base from J, with 5 bases between. The CDR3 runs to 13 residues. Germline V CDR1 and CDR2: MDHEN, SYDVKM. CDR3 protein: CASSNRNTGELFF. As DNA, the CDR3 is TGTGCCAGCAGTAACCGGAACACCGGGGAGCTGTTTTTT.

A word on this clonotype: Because this beta chain is a stray read in a library intended to capture alpha chains, its abundance should not be given much weight. The rearrangement links TRBV6-5 to TRBJ1-2; possibly TRBD1 for D (6 bases). V gave up 3 bases and J gave up 3 bases, with 17 bases separating them. There are 16 residues in the CDR3. The V gene's germline CDR1 is MNHEY and CDR2 SVGAGI. In DNA form, the CDR3 reads TGTGCCAGCAGTTATTCTTACCGGACAGCATACTATGGCTACACCTTC. Translating gives CASSYSYRTAYYGYTF.

By share, this clonotype ranks as medium-sized. This beta chain is a stray sequence in a library constructed for alpha chains; its clone size is not meaningful. This CDR3 is CASSFLGGQPQHF. The CDR3 coding sequence is TGTGCCAGCAGCTTTTTAGGGGGTCAGCCCCAGCATTTT. The chain combines TRBV11-2 with TRBJ1-5; D is perhaps TRBD1 (6 bases). CDR3 length: 13 residues. Germline V gene lookup returns CDR1 SGHAT and CDR2 FQNNGV. Trimming stripped 3 bases from V and 6 bases from J, with 9 bases between.

This clonotype is classed as medium-sized. For a library built for alpha chains, this beta chain is a stray read; little rests on its size. The chain combines TRBV20-1 with TRBJ2-3, with D possibly matching TRBD2 (6 bases). V was pared by 7 bases and J by 5 bases, with 19 bases between. The CDR3 spans 14 residues. CDR1 is DFQATT and CDR2 is SNEGSKA in the germline V gene (reference sequence). CDR3 sequence: CSVNGSPRRDTQYF. In DNA form, the CDR3 reads TGCAGTGTAAACGGGAGCCCGAGGAGAGATACGCAGTATTTT.

This clonotype was observed at least ten times. This beta chain is a stray sequence in a library constructed for alpha chains; its clone size is not meaningful. The chain links TRBV24-1 to TRBJ1-1, with no clear D. The length of the CDR3 is 11 residues. In germline, CDR1 is KGHDR, CDR2 SFDVKD. Trimming removed 10 bases at V and 7 bases at J, with 12 bases between. Here the CDR3 reads CATGVGDEAFF. In nucleotides, the CDR3 is TGTGCCACTGGAGTCGGCGATGAAGCTTTCTTT.

With regard to this clonotype: This beta chain came through as a stray read in a library set up for alpha chains, and its size says little. The chain has TRBV9 and TRBJ2-3, with D maybe TRBD1 (7 bases). The CDR3 covers 18 residues. Germline V gene lookup returns CDR1 SGDLS and CDR2 YYNGEE. V lost 6 bases, J lost 0 bases, and 23 bases lay in between. CDR3 nucleotides: TGTGCCAGCAAAGCTCGCCCGGGAGTACAGGGGAGCACAGATACGCAGTATTTT. Its protein is CASKARPGVQGSTDTQYF.

This clonotype was observed at least ten times. Since the library was made to target alpha chains, this beta chain is a stray read and its abundance is not meaningful. V usage is TRBV28 and J usage is TRBJ2-5, with TRBD1 matching 7 bases. Trimming took 4 bases from V and 3 from J; bases not matched to a gene: 8. The CDR3 is made up of 15 amino acids. Germline lookup yields CDR1 MDHEN and CDR2 SYDVKM. The CDR3 loop is CASSSTGTVKETQYF. DNA of the CDR3: TGTGCCAGCAGTTCCACCGGGACAGTGAAAGAGACCCAGTACTTC.

By sample share, this clonotype is medium-sized. A library made for alpha chains picked up this beta chain off target, so its size means little. V usage is TRBV7-2 and J usage is TRBJ2-3; 8 bases map to TRBD2. The germline CDR1 and CDR2 sequences are SGHTA and FQGNSA. The CDR3 is made up of 18 amino acids. V trimming: 7 bases; J trimming: 3 bases; junction bases outside the gene matches: 18. The CDR3, as DNA: TGTGCCAGCACCCCGTGGGTAGCGGGAAAGGAATTTACAGATACGCAGTATTTT. Residues: CASTPWVAGKEFTDTQYF.